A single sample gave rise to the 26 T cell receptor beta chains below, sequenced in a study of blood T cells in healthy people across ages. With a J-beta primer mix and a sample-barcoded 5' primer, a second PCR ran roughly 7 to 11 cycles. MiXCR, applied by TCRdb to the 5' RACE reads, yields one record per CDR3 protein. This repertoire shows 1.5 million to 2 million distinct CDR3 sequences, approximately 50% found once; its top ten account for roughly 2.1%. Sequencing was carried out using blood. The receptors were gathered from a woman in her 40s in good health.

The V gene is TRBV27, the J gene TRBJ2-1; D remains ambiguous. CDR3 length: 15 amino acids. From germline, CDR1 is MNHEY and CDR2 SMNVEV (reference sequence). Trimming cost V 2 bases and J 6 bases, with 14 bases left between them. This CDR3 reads CASSLRPSRGNEQFF. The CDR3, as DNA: TGTGCCAGCAGTTTAAGGCCCTCAAGAGGCAATGAGCAGTTCTTC.

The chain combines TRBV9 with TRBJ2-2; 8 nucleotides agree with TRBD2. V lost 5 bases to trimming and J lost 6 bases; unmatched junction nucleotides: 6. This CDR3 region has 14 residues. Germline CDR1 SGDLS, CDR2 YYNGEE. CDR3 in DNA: TGTGCCAGCAGGGGAGCGGGGGTCTCCGGGGAGCTGTTTTTT. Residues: CASRGAGVSGELFF.

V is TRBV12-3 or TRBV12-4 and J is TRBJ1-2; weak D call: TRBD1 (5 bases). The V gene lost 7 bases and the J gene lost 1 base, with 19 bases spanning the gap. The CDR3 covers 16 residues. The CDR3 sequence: CASTLSREAFNYGYTF. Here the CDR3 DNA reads TGTGCCAGCACCCTGAGCAGGGAAGCTTTTAACTATGGCTACACCTTC.

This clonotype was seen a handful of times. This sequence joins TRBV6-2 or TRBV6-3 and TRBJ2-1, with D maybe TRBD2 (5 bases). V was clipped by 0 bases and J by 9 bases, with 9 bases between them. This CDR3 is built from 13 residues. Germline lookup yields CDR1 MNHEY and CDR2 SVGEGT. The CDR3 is CASSYSLAGEQFF. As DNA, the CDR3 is TGTGCCAGCAGTTACTCGCTGGCGGGTGAGCAGTTCTTC.

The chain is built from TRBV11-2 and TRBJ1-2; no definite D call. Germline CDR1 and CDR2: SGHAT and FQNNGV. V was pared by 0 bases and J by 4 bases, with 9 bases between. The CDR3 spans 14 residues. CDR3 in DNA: TGTGCCAGCAGCTTAGAAGACACGGGCTATGGCTACACCTTC. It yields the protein CASSLEDTGYGYTF.

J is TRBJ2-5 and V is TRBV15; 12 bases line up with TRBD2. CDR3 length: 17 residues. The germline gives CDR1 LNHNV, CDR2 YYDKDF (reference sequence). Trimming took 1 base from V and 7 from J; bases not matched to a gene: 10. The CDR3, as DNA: TGTGCCACCAGCAGAGGTGGACTAGCGGGGCCTCCAGGGACCCAGTACTTC. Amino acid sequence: CATSRGGLAGPPGTQYF.

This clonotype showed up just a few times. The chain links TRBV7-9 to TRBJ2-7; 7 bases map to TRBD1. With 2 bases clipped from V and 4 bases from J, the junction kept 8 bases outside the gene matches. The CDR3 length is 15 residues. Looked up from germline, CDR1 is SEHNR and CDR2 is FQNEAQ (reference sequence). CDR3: CASSLSQGVIYEQYF. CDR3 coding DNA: TGTGCCAGCAGCTTATCCCAGGGGGTTATATACGAGCAGTACTTC.

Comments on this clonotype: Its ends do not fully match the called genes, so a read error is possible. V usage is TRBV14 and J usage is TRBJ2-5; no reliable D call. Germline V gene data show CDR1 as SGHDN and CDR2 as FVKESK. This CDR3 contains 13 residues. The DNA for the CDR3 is TGTGCCAGCAGCGGGAATTTCCAAGAGACCCGGTACTTC. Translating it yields CASSGNFQETRYF.

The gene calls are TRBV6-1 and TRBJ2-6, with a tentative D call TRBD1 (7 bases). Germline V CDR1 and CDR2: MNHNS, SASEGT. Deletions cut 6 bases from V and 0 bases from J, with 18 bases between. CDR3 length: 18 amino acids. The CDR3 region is CASRRAGQYDSGANVLTF. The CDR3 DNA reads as TGTGCCAGCAGGAGGGCGGGACAGTACGACTCTGGGGCCAACGTCCTGACTTTC.

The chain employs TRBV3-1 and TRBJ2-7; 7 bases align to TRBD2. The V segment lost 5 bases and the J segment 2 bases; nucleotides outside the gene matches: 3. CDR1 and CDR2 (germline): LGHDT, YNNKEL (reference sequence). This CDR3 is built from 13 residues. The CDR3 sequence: CASSIGRTYEQYF. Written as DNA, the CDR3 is TGTGCCAGCAGCATCGGGAGGACCTACGAGCAGTACTTC.

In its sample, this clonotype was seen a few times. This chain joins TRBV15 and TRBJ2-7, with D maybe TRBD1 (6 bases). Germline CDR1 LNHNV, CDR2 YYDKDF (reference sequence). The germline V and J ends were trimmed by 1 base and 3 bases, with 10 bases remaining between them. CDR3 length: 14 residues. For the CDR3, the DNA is TGTGCCACCAGCAGAGGCCAGGGGAACTACGAGCAGTACTTC. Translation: CATSRGQGNYEQYF. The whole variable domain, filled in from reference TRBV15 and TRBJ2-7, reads DAMVIQNPRYQVTQFGKPVTLSCSQTLNHNVMYWYQQKSSQAPKLLFHYYDKDFNNEADTPDNFQSRRPNTSFCFLDIRSPGLGDTAMYLCATSRGQGNYEQYFGPGTRLTVT.

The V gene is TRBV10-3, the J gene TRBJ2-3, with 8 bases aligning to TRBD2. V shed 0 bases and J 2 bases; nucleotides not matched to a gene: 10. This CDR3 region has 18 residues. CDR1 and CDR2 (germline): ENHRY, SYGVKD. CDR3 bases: TGTGCCATCAGTGAGTCTGGGGGGCGGGGGGCGTTCACAGATACGCAGTATTTT. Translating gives CAISESGGRGAFTDTQYF.

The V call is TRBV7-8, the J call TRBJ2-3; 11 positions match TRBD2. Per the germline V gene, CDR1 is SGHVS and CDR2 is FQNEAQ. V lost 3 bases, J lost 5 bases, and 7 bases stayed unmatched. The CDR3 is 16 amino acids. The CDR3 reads CASSFGTSGLLDTQYF. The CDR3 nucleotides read TGTGCCAGCAGCTTCGGGACTAGCGGATTATTAGATACGCAGTATTTT.

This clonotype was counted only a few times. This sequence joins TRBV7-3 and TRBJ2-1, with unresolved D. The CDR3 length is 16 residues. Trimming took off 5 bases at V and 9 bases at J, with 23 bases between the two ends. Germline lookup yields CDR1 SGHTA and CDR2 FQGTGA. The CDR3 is CASSLQPRAYDGEQFF. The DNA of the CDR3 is TGTGCCAGCAGCCTCCAACCCCGGGCCTACGACGGTGAGCAGTTCTTC.

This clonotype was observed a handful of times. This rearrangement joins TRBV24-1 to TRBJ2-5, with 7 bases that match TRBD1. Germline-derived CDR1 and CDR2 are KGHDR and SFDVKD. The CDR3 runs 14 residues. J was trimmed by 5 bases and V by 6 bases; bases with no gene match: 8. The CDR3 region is CATSRQGGRETQYF. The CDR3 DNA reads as TGTGCCACCAGTAGACAGGGTGGCCGGGAGACCCAGTACTTC.

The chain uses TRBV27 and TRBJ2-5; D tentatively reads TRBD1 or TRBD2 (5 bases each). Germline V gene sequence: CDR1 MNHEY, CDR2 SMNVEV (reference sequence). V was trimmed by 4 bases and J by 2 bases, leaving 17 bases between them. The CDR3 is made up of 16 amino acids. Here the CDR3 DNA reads TGTGCCAGCAGTTATCTAGGGACGCCGGCACAAGAGACCCAGTACTTC. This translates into CASSYLGTPAQETQYF.

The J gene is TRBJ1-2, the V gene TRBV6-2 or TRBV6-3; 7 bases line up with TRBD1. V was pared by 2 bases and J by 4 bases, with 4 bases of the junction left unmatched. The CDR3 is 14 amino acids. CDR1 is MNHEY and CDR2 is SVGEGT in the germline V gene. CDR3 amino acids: CASSYSRTGYGYTF. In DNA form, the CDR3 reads TGTGCCAGCAGTTACAGCAGGACAGGCTATGGCTACACCTTC.

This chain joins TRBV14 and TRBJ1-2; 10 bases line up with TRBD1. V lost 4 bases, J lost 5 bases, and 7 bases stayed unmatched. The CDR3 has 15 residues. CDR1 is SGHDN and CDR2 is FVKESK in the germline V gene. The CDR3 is CASSPRRTGGYGYTF. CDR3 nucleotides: TGTGCCAGCAGCCCCAGAAGGACAGGGGGTTATGGCTACACCTTC. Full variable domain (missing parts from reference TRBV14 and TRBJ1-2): EAGVTQFPSHSVIEKGQTVTLRCDPISGHDNLYWYRRVMGKEIKFLLHFVKESKQDESGMPNNRFLAERTGGTYSTLKVQPAELEDSGVYFCASSPRRTGGYGYTFGSGTRLTVV.

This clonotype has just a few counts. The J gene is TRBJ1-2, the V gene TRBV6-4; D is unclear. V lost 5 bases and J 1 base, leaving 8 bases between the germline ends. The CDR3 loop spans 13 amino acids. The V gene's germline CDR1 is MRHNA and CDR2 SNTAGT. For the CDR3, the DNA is TGTGCCAGCAGTCACAGTGGTAACTATGGCTACACCTTC. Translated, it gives CASSHSGNYGYTF.

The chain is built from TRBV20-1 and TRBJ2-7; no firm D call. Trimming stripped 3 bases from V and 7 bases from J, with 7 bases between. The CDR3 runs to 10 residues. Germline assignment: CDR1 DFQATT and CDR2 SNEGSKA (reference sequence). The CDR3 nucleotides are TGCAGTGCTAGGGTGTCGGAGCAGTACTTC. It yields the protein CSARVSEQYF.

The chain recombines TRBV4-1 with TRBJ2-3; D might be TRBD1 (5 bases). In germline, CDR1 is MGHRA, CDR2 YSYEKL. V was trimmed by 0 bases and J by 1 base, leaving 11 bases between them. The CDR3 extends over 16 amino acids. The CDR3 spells CASSQEGAPGTDTQYF. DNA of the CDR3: TGCGCCAGCAGCCAAGAAGGGGCCCCCGGCACAGATACGCAGTATTTT.

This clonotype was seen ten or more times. CDR3: CASMGQGDIDEQYF. As DNA, the CDR3 is TGTGCCAGCATGGGACAGGGGGATATCGACGAGCAGTACTTC. The chain combines TRBV12-3 or TRBV12-4 with TRBJ2-7; the match to TRBD1 covers 11 bases. The CDR3 length is 14 residues. The ends lost 7 bases at V and 5 bases at J; junction bases unmatched: 7.

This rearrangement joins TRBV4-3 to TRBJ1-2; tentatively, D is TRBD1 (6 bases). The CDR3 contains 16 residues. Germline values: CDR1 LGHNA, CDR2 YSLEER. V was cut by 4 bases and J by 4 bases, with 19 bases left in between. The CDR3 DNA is TGCGCCAGCAGCCCAAGGGGGGTGGGGTCGGGCTATGGCTACACCTTC. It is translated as CASSPRGVGSGYGYTF.

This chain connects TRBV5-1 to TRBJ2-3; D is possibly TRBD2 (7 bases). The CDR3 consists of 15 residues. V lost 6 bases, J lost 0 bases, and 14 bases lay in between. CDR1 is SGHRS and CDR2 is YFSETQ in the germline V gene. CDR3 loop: CASNREGTSTDTQYF. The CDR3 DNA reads TGCGCCAGCAACAGGGAGGGGACCAGCACAGATACGCAGTATTTT.

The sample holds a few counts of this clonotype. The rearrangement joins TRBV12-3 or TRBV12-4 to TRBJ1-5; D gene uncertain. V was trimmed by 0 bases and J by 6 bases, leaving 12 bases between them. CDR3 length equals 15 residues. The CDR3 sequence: CASSLAGLGGQPQHF. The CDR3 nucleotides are TGTGCCAGCAGTTTAGCAGGGTTGGGAGGTCAGCCCCAGCATTTT.

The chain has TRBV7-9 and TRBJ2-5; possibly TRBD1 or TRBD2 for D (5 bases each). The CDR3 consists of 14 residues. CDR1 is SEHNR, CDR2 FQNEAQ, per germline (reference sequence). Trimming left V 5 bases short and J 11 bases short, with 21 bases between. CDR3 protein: CASSAGTGVLVQYF. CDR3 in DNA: TGTGCCAGCAGCGCCGGGACCGGCGTGTTGGTGCAGTACTTC. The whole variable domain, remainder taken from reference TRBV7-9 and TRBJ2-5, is DTGVSQNPRHKITKRGQNVTFRCDPISEHNRLYWYRQTLGQGPEFLTYFQNEAQLEKSRLLSDRFSAERPKGSFSTLEIQRTEQGDSAMYLCASSAGTGVLVQYFGPGTRLLVL.